One sample yielded the 11 T cell receptor beta chains listed below, sequenced in a study of shared clonotypes between healthy human individuals. Only in-frame clones appear in the TCRdb table, and some are missing; sequencing was by immunoSEQ multiplex PCR. The sample has about 1 million clones, around four fifths seen once. The sample was memory CD4+ T cells sorted from blood. The subset was: CD45RA-negative fraction. These receptors were collected from a man younger than 35 in good health.

Notes on this clone: Additional DNA sequences in this sample encode the identical CDR3. The chain couples TRBV18 to TRBJ1-2; D possibly corresponds to TRBD1 (5 bases). Germline V lookup: CDR1 KGHSH, CDR2 LQKENI. The V end lost 3 bases, the J end lost 4 bases, and 6 bases lay between the germline ends. This CDR3 contains 12 residues. CDR3 protein: CASSPDIYGYTF. CDR3 coding DNA: TGTGCCAGCTCACCGGACATCTATGGCTACACCTTC.

Concerning this clone: Other DNA sequences from this sample encode an identical CDR3 as well. V usage is TRBV6-5 and J usage is TRBJ1-1; no clear D gene. The germline gives CDR1 MNHEY, CDR2 SVGAGI. This CDR3 spans 13 amino acids. Trimming removed 2 bases at V and 2 bases at J, with 6 bases between. The CDR3 region has the DNA TGTGCCAGCAGTTACGGCAGAAACACTGAAGCTTTCTTT. Amino acid sequence: CASSYGRNTEAFF.

V and J are TRBV5-1 and TRBJ2-7; D perhaps matches TRBD2 (5 bases). The CDR3 has 14 residues. V was shortened by 0 bases and J by 4 bases, with 11 bases between the two germline ends. Germline assignment: CDR1 SGHRS and CDR2 YFSETQ. CDR3 protein: CASSLDTGSYEQYF. The CDR3, as DNA: TGCGCCAGCAGCTTGGATACGGGGAGTTACGAGCAGTACTTC.

This chain connects TRBV5-6 to TRBJ2-3, with a tentative D call TRBD2 (6 bases). Germline V gene lookup returns CDR1 SGHDT and CDR2 YYEEEE. This CDR3 has 17 residues. V lost 4 bases and J lost 1, with 19 bases in between. CDR3 amino acids: CASSLLGGDARTDTQYF. DNA for the CDR3: TGTGCCAGCAGCCTTTTAGGCGGGGACGCCCGCACAGATACGCAGTATTTT. Combining the CDR3 with reference TRBV5-6 and TRBJ2-3 gives the whole variable domain DAGVTQSPTHLIKTRGQQVTLRCSPKSGHDTVSWYQQALGQGPQFIFQYYEEEERQRGNFPDRFSGHQFPNYSSELNVNALLLGDSALYLCASSLLGGDARTDTQYFGPGTRLTVL.

The chain couples TRBV28 to TRBJ1-2; weak D call: TRBD1 (5 bases). Trimming cost V 2 bases and J 8 bases, with 9 bases left between them. The length of the CDR3 is 12 residues. Per the germline V gene, CDR1 is MDHEN and CDR2 is SYDVKM. This CDR3 reads CASSLGGWGYTF. The CDR3 region has the DNA TGTGCCAGCAGTTTAGGGGGATGGGGCTACACCTTC.

J is TRBJ2-2 and V is TRBV19; D ambiguous. Looked up from germline, CDR1 is LNHDA and CDR2 is SQIVND (reference sequence). CDR3 size: 16 residues. The V end was cut by 5 bases, the J end by 3 bases, with 16 bases between. The CDR3 bases are TGTGCCAGTAGTGCCCTACTTGGACCCTACACCGGGGAGCTGTTTTTT. This gives the protein CASSALLGPYTGELFF.

This clone was seen a few times. The V call is TRBV7-2, the J call TRBJ1-1; 8 positions match TRBD1. The CDR3 extends over 14 amino acids. Germline CDR1 reads SGHTA; CDR2 reads FQGNSA. V was pared by 5 bases and J by 5 bases, with 7 bases of the junction left unmatched. The CDR3 protein is CASSARQGMTEAFF. As DNA, the CDR3 is TGTGCCAGCAGCGCCAGACAGGGGATGACTGAAGCTTTCTTT.

The chain carries TRBV18 and TRBJ2-5; D is unresolved. Trimming cost V 3 bases and J 2 bases, with 16 bases left between them. CDR1 and CDR2 (germline): KGHSH, LQKENI. The CDR3 is 16 amino acids. The CDR3 nucleotides are TGTGCCAGCTCACCGTTAGGCCCCACTGTGCAAGAGACCCAGTACTTC. Its protein is CASSPLGPTVQETQYF.

V is TRBV5-1 and J is TRBJ1-3; D ambiguous. Germline V CDR1 and CDR2: SGHRS, YFSETQ. V was pared by 5 bases and J by 8 bases, with 20 bases between. The CDR3 is made up of 15 amino acids. The CDR3, as DNA: TGCGCCAGCAGAAAGGCCCCAGGTATTAGAGACACCATATATTTT. Amino acid sequence: CASRKAPGIRDTIYF.

This chain links TRBV10-3 with TRBJ2-2; the D call may be TRBD1 or TRBD2 (5 bases each). In germline, CDR1 is ENHRY, CDR2 SYGVKD. V dropped 4 bases and J dropped 5 bases, with 11 bases sitting between them. CDR3 size: 14 residues. The CDR3 region is CAISGRGATGELFF. The DNA of the CDR3 is TGTGCCATCAGTGGTAGGGGAGCGACCGGGGAGCTGTTTTTT.

The DNA of the CDR3 is TGTGCCAGTAAGCGGGAGGCAGATACGCAGTATTTT. Its protein is CASKREADTQYF. The V and J genes are TRBV2 and TRBJ2-3; 9 bases match TRBD2. This CDR3 contains 12 residues. V shed 9 bases and J 4 bases; nucleotides not matched to a gene: 2. Germline V CDR1 and CDR2: SNHLY, FYNNEI. Filled out from reference TRBV2 and TRBJ2-3, the complete variable domain reads EPEVTQTPSHQVTQMGQEVILRCVPISNHLYFYWYRQILGQKVEFLVSFYNNEISEKSEIFDDQFSVERPDGSNFTLKIRSTKLEDSAMYFCASKREADTQYFGPGTRLTVL.